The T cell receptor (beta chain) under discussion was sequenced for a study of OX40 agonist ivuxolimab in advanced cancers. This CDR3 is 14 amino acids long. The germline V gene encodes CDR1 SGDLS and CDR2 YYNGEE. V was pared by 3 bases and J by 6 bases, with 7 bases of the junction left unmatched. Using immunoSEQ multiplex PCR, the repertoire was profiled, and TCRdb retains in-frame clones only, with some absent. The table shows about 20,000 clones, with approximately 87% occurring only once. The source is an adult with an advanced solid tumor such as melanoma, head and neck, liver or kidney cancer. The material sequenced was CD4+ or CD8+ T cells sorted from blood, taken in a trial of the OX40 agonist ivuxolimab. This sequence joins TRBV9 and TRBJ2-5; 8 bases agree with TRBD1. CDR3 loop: CASSAGQGLQTQYF. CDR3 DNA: TGTGCCAGCAGCGCTGGACAGGGACTCCAGACCCAGTACTTC.